This TCR beta chain came from a study of OX40 agonist ivuxolimab in advanced cancers. The study, taken as a whole, reports: Undetermined was the antigen specificity of the expanded peripheral T cells.

On this clone: What it recognizes is unknown.

CDR3 size: 17 residues. Between the trimmed V and J ends, which lost 9 bases and 1 base, there was a span of 22 bases. Germline values: CDR1 LNHDA, CDR2 SQIVND (reference sequence). Here immunoSEQ multiplex PCR was the method, and the copy in TCRdb shows in-frame clones only, minus some. The sample records approximately 62,000 clones, approximately 88% being singletons. The receptor was derived from an adult with an advanced solid tumor such as melanoma, head and neck, liver or kidney cancer. The gene calls are TRBV19 and TRBJ2-1; TRBD2 is a possible D gene (7 bases). Sequenced material: CD4+ or CD8+ T cells sorted from blood, taken in a trial of the OX40 agonist ivuxolimab. CDR3 sequence: CASRWGGEGGSYNEQFF. The CDR3 coding sequence is TGTGCCAGCCGATGGGGGGGCGAAGGTGGGTCCTACAATGAGCAGTTCTTC.